The entry that follows covers one T cell receptor beta chain sequence. The data belong to a study of T cell changes during pregnancy in multiple sclerosis. Looked up from germline, CDR1 is MNHEY and CDR2 is SVGAGI. The CDR3 consists of 14 residues. Trimming took 4 bases from V and 0 from J, leaving 8 bases between them. Method: immunoSEQ multiplex PCR; TCRdb's copy keeps in-frame clones and lacks some. The sample lists tens of thousands of clones, around 94% seen once, with around 3.3% in the top ten. The TCR comes from a female donor in good health, enrolled as a control in a pregnancy study. V gene TRBV6-5 combines with J gene TRBJ2-3; a possible D gene is TRBD1 (5 bases). Sequencing used CD8+ T cells from peripheral blood mononuclear cells, obtained in the third trimester of pregnancy. This chain's CDR3 is CASSSPGSTDTQYF. The CDR3 bases are TGTGCCAGCAGTTCCCCAGGGAGCACAGATACGCAGTATTTT.